What follows are 15 T cell receptor beta chains derived from one specimen sequenced in a study of cytomegalovirus exposure and HLA in healthy donors. Researchers ran the PCR with 60 Vbeta and 13 Jbeta primers. Using immunoSEQ multiplex PCR, the repertoire was profiled, and TCRdb retains in-frame clones only, with some absent. The sample shows hundreds of thousands of clones, just over 75% of them seen only once. The specimen sequenced was PBMCs. The receptors were gathered from a woman in her sixties or seventies in good health and CMV-seropositive.

The V and J genes are TRBV6-6 and TRBJ2-3, with D maybe TRBD2 (5 bases). V lost 7 bases, J lost 3 bases, and 14 bases lay in between. This CDR3 region has 14 residues. Germline loops: CDR1 MNHNY, CDR2 SVGAGI (reference sequence). The CDR3 sequence: CASKTSWETDTQYF. The DNA of the CDR3 is TGTGCCAGCAAAACTAGTTGGGAAACAGATACGCAGTATTTT.

The V call is TRBV10-3, the J call TRBJ2-7; possibly TRBD1 for D (6 bases). Germline-derived CDR1 and CDR2 are ENHRY and SYGVKD. The germline V and J ends were trimmed by 0 bases and 4 bases, with 7 bases remaining between them. The CDR3 runs to 13 residues. The CDR3 loop is CAISESGGYEQYF. The CDR3 region has the DNA TGTGCCATCAGTGAGTCAGGGGGTTACGAGCAGTACTTC.

The rearrangement joins TRBV18 to TRBJ1-1; 7 bases map to TRBD1. The CDR3 extends over 18 amino acids. V gave up 3 bases and J gave up 1 base; unmatched junction bases: 14. The germline CDR1 and CDR2 sequences are KGHSH and LQKENI. CDR3 sequence reads: CASSPLGRQGVANTEAFF. The CDR3 DNA follows: TGTGCCAGCTCACCGCTTGGGAGACAGGGCGTGGCGAACACTGAAGCTTTCTTT.

On this clone: This sample includes further DNA sequences coding for the same CDR3. The rearrangement uses TRBV7-9 and TRBJ1-4, with D unresolved. The CDR3 is 11 residues long. Trimming pared 5 bases from V and 5 bases from J, leaving 3 bases between. Germline values: CDR1 SEHNR, CDR2 FQNEAQ (reference sequence). The CDR3 reads CASSLNEKLFF. The CDR3 DNA follows: TGTGCCAGCAGCCTGAATGAAAAACTGTTTTTT.

This chain joins TRBV5-1 and TRBJ1-6; TRBD1 agrees at 8 bases. Germline CDR1 reads SGHRS; CDR2 reads YFSETQ. V gave up 4 bases and J gave up 3 bases; unmatched junction bases: 18. CDR3 length: 20 amino acids. This chain's CDR3 is CASSRGGDRRWDLYNSPLHF. The CDR3 DNA follows: TGCGCCAGCAGCCGAGGCGGGGACAGGAGATGGGATCTCTATAATTCACCCCTCCACTTT.

The rearrangement links TRBV6-5 to TRBJ2-7, with D possibly TRBD1 on 6 matching bases. The germline V gene has CDR1 MNHEY and CDR2 SVGAGI. The V end was cut by 2 bases, the J end by 7 bases, with 12 bases between. This CDR3 comprises 13 residues. This chain's CDR3 is CASSYQGQEEQYF. The CDR3 DNA sequence: TGTGCCAGCAGTTACCAGGGACAAGAAGAGCAGTACTTC.

To note about this clone: This same CDR3 is encoded by further DNA sequences in the sample. V gene TRBV5-1 combines with J gene TRBJ1-3; D gene unclear. The germline V and J ends were trimmed by 0 bases and 1 base, with 5 bases remaining between them. This CDR3 has 14 amino acids. Germline CDR1 and CDR2: SGHRS and YFSETQ. The CDR3 sequence: CASSLGASGNTIYF. The CDR3 bases are TGCGCCAGCAGCTTGGGGGCTTCTGGAAACACCATATATTTT.

In DNA form, the CDR3 reads TGTGCCAGCAGCCAAGATCTAGGCGGCACTGAAGCTTTCTTT. This translates into CASSQDLGGTEAFF. This chain joins TRBV4-2 and TRBJ1-1, with D hard to call. Trimming stripped 0 bases from V and 4 bases from J, with 9 bases between. Germline V gene lookup returns CDR1 LGHNA and CDR2 YNFKEQ. This CDR3 is 14 amino acids long.

The chain combines TRBV6-5 with TRBJ2-5, with 10 bases that match TRBD1. The DNA end lines up better with TRBJ2-7; the J call may be wrong. The CDR3 covers 15 residues. The V gene's germline CDR1 is MNHEY and CDR2 SVGAGI. CDR3 sequence: CASRPRGTGVYEQYF. The CDR3 nucleotides read TGTGCCAGCAGACCCCGCGGGACAGGGGTCTACGAGCAGTACTTC.

This chain links TRBV28 with TRBJ2-3; tentatively, D is TRBD1 (5 bases). The CDR3 spans 14 residues. CDR1 is MDHEN, CDR2 SYDVKM, per germline. The ends were cut back, 10 bases at V and 2 bases at J, with 16 bases in the middle. CDR3 in DNA: TGTGCCATTACGAGTAGGGGATTCACAGATACGCAGTATTTT. Residues: CAITSRGFTDTQYF. Variable domain in full (rest from reference TRBV28 and TRBJ2-3): DVKVTQSSRYLVKRTGEKVFLECVQDMDHENMFWYRQDPGLGLRLIYFSYDVKMKEKGDIPEGYSVSREKKERFSLILESASTNQTSMYLCAITSRGFTDTQYFGPGTRLTVL.

The chain joins TRBV2 to TRBJ2-3, with a weak D call TRBD1 (7 bases). The CDR3 consists of 15 residues. Per germline, CDR1 SNHLY and CDR2 FYNNEI. V lost 3 bases to trimming and J lost 5 bases, with 15 bases between them. The CDR3 nucleotides read TGTGCCAGCAGTGATAACAGGGGAGGTAGAGATACGCAGTATTTT. Its translation: CASSDNRGGRDTQYF.

This clone occurred a few times. The chain couples TRBV2 to TRBJ1-5; a weak D match, TRBD1 (5 bases). V shed 5 bases and J shed 5 bases, with 13 bases lying between them. The CDR3 loop spans 14 amino acids. The germline gives CDR1 SNHLY, CDR2 FYNNEI. CDR3 coding DNA: TGTGCCAGCAGTCCCCCAGGGAATCATCAGCCCCAGCATTTT. Protein sequence: CASSPPGNHQPQHF.

The V call is TRBV28, the J call TRBJ1-5; possible D gene TRBD1, 6 bases. There are 13 residues in the CDR3. CDR1 and CDR2 (germline): MDHEN, SYDVKM. V was pared by 6 bases and J by 1 base, with 7 bases between. The CDR3 loop reads CASRGASNQPQHF. CDR3 DNA: TGTGCCAGCAGGGGGGCCAGCAATCAGCCCCAGCATTTT.

The gene calls are TRBV6-1 and TRBJ1-6; the D is unclear. The CDR3 has 17 amino acids. V gave up 2 bases and J gave up 0 bases, with 11 bases separating them. Germline CDR1 MNHNS, CDR2 SASEGT. CDR3 amino acids: CASSEFVRSSYNSPLHF. CDR3 DNA: TGTGCCAGCAGTGAATTTGTGAGGAGCTCCTATAATTCACCCCTCCACTTT.

This clone came up once. The sample holds other DNA sequences that translate to the same CDR3. The V and J genes are TRBV7-2 and TRBJ2-3; D remains ambiguous. Germline assignment: CDR1 SGHTA and CDR2 FQGNSA. The CDR3 totals 12 residues. The V end was cut by 3 bases, the J end by 2 bases, with 3 bases between. CDR3 nucleotides: TGTGCCAGCAGCTTTAACACAGATACGCAGTATTTT. As protein: CASSFNTDTQYF.